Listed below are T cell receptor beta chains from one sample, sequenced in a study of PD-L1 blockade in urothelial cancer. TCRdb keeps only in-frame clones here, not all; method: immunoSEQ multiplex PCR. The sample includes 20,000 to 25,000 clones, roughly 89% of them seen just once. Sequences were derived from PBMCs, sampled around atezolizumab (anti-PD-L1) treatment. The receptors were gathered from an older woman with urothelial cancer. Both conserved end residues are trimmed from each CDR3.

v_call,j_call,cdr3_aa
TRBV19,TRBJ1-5,ASSWTAGLGQPQH
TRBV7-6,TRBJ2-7,ASSYRGIGGSDEQY
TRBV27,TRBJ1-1,ASTQSTDGNTEAF
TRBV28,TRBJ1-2,ASTPSGFGYT
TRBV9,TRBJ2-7,ASSVGPIGEQY
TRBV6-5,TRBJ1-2,ASSQGGGYTYGYT
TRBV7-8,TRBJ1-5,ASSLRGGQTIYSNQPQH
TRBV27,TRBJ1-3,ASSPLVRGGGNTIY
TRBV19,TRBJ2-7,ASRKRGEY
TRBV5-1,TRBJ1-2,ASSFGQSNYGYT
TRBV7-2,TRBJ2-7,ASSLAGGSYEQY
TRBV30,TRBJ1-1,AWSSRGGNTEAF
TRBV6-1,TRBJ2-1,ASSEGQGINEQF
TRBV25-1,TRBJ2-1,ASSDLLRQGGQF
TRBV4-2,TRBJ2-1,ASSRTGAGNEQF
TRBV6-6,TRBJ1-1,ASSFPQAF
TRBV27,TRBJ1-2,ASSLTGVANYGYT
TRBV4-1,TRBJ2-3,ASSQGGLGGDTQY
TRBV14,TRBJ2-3,ASSQDPSGGVDTQY
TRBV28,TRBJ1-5,ASSLSGMSNQPQH
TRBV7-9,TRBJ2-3,ASSLAPLAVQTDTQY
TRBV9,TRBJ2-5,ASSLGSLAEQETQY
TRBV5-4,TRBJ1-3,ASSRGQNSGNTIY
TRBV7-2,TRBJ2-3,ASSLAPRTQGRTDTQY
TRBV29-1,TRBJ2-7,SVKTPGQRAGEQY
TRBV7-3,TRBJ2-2,ASSRGVDTGELF
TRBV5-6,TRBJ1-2,ASSLQGAASGYT
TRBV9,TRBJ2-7,ASSSPYLGQGSYEQY
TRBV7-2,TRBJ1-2,ASRWGDYGYT
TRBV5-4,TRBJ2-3,ASRSGTSGSLDTDTQY
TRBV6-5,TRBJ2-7,ASSPYRARSYEQY
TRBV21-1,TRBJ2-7,ASSNCRDRGHYEQY
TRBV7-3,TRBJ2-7,ASSFLAAASYEQY
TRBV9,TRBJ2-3,ASSVGRGSTDTQY
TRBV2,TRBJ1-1,ASSGPDRGFGAF
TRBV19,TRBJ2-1,ASIDPGLKADEQF
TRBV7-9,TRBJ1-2,ASRLGQGYGYT
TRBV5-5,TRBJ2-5,ASSSGGQGPLETQY
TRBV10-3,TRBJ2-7,AISQLAGGFYEQY
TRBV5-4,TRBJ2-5,ASSRPGLAAQETQY
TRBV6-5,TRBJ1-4,ASSYSHRGVHEKLF
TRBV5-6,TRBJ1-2,ASSLVRGQGYT
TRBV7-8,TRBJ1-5,ASSPGGGVVNQPQH
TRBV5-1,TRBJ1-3,ASSLGGGSGNTIY
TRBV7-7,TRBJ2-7,ASSLGGQGYEQY
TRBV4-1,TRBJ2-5,ASSQEGLAGGPLPQETQY
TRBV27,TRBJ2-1,ASSYLQGQWGLSSYNEQF
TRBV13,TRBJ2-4,ASSLRGQGRNIQY
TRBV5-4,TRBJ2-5,ASSLGGQGGKTQY
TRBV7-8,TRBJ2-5,ASSPSRGETQY
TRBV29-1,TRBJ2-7,SVEVGDTGYVQY
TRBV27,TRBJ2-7,ASRREGYEQY
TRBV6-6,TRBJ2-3,ASSSGLAGGADTQY
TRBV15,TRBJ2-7,ATSRLGTGTSYEQY
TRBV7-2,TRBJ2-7,ASSLGPWRSPYEQY
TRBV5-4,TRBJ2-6,ASSLLSGTGANVLT
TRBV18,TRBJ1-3,ASSPPGSGNTIY
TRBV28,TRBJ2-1,ASSLLATSSYNEQF
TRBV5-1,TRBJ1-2,ASSLDGGLTGYT